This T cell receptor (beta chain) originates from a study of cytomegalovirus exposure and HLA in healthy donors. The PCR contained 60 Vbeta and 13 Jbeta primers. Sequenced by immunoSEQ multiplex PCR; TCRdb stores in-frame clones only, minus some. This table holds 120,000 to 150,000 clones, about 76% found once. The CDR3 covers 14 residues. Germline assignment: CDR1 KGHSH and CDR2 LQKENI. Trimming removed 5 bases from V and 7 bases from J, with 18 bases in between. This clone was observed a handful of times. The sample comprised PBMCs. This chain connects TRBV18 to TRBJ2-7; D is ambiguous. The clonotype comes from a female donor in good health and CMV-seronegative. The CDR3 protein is CASSAARAFDEQYF. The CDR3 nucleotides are TGTGCCAGCTCAGCGGCCAGAGCATTTGATGAGCAGTACTTC.